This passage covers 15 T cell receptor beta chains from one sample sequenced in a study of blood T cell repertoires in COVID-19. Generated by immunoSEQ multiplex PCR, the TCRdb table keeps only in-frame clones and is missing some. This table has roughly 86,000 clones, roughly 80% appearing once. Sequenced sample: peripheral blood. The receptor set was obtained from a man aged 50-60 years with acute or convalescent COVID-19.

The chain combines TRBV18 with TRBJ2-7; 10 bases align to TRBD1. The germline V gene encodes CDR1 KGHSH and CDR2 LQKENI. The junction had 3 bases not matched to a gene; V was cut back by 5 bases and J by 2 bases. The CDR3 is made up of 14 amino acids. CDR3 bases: TGTGCCAGCTCAGGACAGGGGGGAGCCTACGAGCAGTACTTC. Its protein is CASSGQGGAYEQYF.

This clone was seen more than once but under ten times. Here the CDR3 DNA reads TGTGCCAGCAGTATGACAGGGGGGCTTGAAGCTTTCTTT. This translates into CASSMTGGLEAFF. The V call is TRBV5-8, the J call TRBJ1-1; 9 bases match TRBD1. V trimming: 5 bases; J trimming: 7 bases; junction bases outside the gene matches: 6. The CDR3 totals 13 residues. CDR1 is SGHTS and CDR2 is YDEGEE in the germline V gene.

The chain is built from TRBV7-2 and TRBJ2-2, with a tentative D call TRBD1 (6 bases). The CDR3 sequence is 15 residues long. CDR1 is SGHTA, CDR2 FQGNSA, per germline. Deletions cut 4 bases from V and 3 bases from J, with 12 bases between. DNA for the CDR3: TGTGCCAGCAGCTCGTACGGACAGCACACCGGGGAGCTGTTTTTT. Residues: CASSSYGQHTGELFF.

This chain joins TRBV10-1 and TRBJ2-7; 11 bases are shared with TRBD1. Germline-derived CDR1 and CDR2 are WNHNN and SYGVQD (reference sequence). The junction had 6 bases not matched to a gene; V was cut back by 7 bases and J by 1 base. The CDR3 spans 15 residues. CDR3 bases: TGCGCCAGCAACCCGGGACAGGGGGAGTCCTACGAGCAGTACTTC. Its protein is CASNPGQGESYEQYF.

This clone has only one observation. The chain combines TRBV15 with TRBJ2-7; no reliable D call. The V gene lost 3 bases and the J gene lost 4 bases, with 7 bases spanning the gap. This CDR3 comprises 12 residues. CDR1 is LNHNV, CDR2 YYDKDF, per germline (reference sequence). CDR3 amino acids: CATSSSQYEQYF. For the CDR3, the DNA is TGTGCCACCAGCAGTTCACAGTACGAGCAGTACTTC.

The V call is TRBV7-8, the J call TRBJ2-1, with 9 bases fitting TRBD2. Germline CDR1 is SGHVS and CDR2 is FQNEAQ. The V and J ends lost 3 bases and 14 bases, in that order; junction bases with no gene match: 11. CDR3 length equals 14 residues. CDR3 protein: CASSLPGLALIKFF. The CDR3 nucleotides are TGTGCCAGCAGCTTGCCGGGACTAGCATTGATTAAGTTCTTC.

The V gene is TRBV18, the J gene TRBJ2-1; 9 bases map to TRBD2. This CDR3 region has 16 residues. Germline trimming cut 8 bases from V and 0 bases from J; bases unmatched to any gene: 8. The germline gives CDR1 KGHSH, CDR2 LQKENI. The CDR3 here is CASAKGSGGSYNEQFF. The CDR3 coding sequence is TGTGCCAGCGCAAAGGGTAGCGGGGGCTCCTACAATGAGCAGTTCTTC. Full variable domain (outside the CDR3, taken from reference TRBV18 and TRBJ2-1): NAGVMQNPRHLVRRRGQEARLRCSPMKGHSHVYWYRQLPEEGLKFMVYLQKENIIDESGMPKERFSAEFPKEGPSILRIQQVVRGDSAAYFCASAKGSGGSYNEQFFGPGTRLTVL.

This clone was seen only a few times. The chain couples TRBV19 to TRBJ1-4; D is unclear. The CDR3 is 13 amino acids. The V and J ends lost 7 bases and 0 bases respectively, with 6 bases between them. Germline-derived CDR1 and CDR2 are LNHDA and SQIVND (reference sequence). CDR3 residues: CASIGATNEKLFF. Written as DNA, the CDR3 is TGTGCCAGTATCGGGGCAACTAATGAAAAACTGTTTTTT.

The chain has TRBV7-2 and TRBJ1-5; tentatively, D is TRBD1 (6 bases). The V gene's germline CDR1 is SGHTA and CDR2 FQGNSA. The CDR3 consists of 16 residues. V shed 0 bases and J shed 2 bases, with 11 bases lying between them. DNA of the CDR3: TGTGCCAGCAGCTTAGCGGTGACAGGACGCAATCAGCCCCAGCATTTT. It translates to CASSLAVTGRNQPQHF.

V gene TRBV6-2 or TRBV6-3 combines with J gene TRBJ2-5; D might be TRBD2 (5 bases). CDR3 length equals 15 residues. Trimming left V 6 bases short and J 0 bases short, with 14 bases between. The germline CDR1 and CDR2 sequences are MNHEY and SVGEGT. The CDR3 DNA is TGTGCCAGCAGCAATAGGCCGGGAAACCAAGAGACCCAGTACTTC. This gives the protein CASSNRPGNQETQYF.

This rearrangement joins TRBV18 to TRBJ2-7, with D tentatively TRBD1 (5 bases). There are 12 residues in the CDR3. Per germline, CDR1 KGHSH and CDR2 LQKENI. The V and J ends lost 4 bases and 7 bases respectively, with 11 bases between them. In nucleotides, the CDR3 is TGTGCCAGCTCACAAGCAGGGCGGGAGCAGTACTTC. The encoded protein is CASSQAGREQYF.

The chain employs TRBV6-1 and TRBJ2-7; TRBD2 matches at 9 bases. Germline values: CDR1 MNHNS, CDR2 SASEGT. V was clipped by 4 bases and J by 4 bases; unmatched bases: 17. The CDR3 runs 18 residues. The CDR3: CASSARDIFTSGPYEQYF. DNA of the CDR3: TGTGCCAGCAGTGCGCGGGACATATTCACTAGCGGGCCGTACGAGCAGTACTTC.

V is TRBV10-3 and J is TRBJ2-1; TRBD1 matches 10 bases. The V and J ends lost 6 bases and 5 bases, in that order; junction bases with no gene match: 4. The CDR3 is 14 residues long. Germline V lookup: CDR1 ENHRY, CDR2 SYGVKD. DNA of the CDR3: TGTGCCATCAGAACCGGGACAGGGGACAATGAGCAGTTCTTC. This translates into CAIRTGTGDNEQFF.

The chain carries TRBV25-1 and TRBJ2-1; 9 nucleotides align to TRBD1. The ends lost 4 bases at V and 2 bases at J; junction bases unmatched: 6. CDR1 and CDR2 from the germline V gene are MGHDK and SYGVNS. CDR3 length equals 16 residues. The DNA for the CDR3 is TGTGCCAGCAGTGGTGACCGGGACAGGGCCTACAATGAGCAGTTCTTC. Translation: CASSGDRDRAYNEQFF.

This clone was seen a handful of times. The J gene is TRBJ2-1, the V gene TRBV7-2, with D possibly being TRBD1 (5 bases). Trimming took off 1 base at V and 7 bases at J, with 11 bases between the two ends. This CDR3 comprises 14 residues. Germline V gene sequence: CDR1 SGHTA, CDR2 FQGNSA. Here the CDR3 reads CASSLDRGRNEQFF. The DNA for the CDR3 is TGTGCCAGCAGCTTAGATAGGGGTAGAAATGAGCAGTTCTTC. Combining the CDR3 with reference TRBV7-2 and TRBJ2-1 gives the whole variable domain GAGVSQSPSNKVTEKGKDVELRCDPISGHTALYWYRQSLGQGLEFLIYFQGNSAPDKSGLPSDRFSAERTGGSVSTLTIQRTQQEDSAVYLCASSLDRGRNEQFFGPGTRLTVL.